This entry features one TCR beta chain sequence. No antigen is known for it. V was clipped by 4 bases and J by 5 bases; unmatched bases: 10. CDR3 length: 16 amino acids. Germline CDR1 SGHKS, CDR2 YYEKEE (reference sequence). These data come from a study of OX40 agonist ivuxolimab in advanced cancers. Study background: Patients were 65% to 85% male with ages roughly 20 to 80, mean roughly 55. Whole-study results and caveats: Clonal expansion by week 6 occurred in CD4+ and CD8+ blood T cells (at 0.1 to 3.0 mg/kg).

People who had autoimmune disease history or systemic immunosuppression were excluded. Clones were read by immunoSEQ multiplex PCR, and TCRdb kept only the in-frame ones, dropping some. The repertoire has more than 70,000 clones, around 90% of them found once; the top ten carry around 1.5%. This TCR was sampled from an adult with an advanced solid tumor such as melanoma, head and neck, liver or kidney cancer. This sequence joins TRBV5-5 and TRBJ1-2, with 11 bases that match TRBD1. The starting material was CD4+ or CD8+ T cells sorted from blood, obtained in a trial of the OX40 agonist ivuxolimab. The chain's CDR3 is CASSPGQGAQVYGYTF. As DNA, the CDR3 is TGTGCCAGCAGCCCCGGACAGGGGGCGCAGGTTTATGGCTACACCTTC.